These 22 T cell receptor beta chains share one sample of origin, sequenced in a study of T cells after yellow fever vaccination. Each CDR3 protein gets one entry after TCRdb re-called the 5' RACE reads with MiXCR. The table records approximately 450,000 distinct CDR3 sequences, roughly 20% of them present only once. The specimen was PBMCs, collected before the yellow fever booster vaccination. These receptors were collected from a man younger than 35 who received the YFV17D yellow fever vaccine.

V usage is TRBV5-8 and J usage is TRBJ2-4, with 12 bases that match TRBD1. The V segment lost 4 bases and the J segment 8 bases; nucleotides outside the gene matches: 7. From germline, CDR1 is SGHTS and CDR2 YDEGEE. This CDR3 region has 15 residues. The CDR3 sequence: CASSTRDRGRDIQYF. For the CDR3, the DNA is TGTGCCAGCAGCACCCGGGACAGGGGGCGTGACATTCAGTACTTC.

This clonotype was seen repeatedly, ten times or more. The J gene is TRBJ1-2, the V gene TRBV3-1; D may be TRBD1 (6 bases). The V end lost 4 bases, the J end lost 7 bases, and 19 bases lay between the germline ends. There are 15 residues in the CDR3. Germline V lookup: CDR1 LGHDT, CDR2 YNNKEL (reference sequence). This CDR3 is CASSLQGGGSFGYTF. The CDR3 DNA sequence: TGTGCCAGCAGCCTACAGGGTGGTGGTTCTTTTGGCTACACCTTC. Full variable domain (rest looked up from reference TRBV3-1 and TRBJ1-2): DTAVSQTPKYLVTQMGNDKSIKCEQNLGHDTMYWYKQDSKKFLKIMFSYNNKELIINETVPNRFSPKSPDKAHLNLHINSLELGDSAVYFCASSLQGGGSFGYTFGSGTRLTVV.

This clonotype came up a few times. The rearrangement uses TRBV20-1 and TRBJ1-1; D unclear. CDR3 length: 14 amino acids. Per germline, CDR1 DFQATT and CDR2 SNEGSKA (reference sequence). V shed 3 bases and J shed 8 bases, with 19 bases lying between them. The CDR3 reads CSASTNRNLLEAFF. CDR3 coding DNA: TGCAGTGCTAGCACGAACAGAAACCTCTTGGAAGCTTTCTTT.

V and J are TRBV7-2 and TRBJ2-7, with 9 bases matching TRBD1. V was clipped by 5 bases and J by 5 bases; unmatched bases: 7. The germline CDR1 and CDR2 sequences are SGHTA and FQGNSA. The CDR3 extends over 14 amino acids. Written as DNA, the CDR3 is TGTGCCAGCAGCCTGGACAGGGGTTACGACGAGCAGTACTTC. Residues: CASSLDRGYDEQYF.

This clonotype appeared a few times. The V call is TRBV5-1, the J call TRBJ2-1, with 11 bases matching TRBD1. CDR3 size: 15 residues. Unmatched junction bases numbered 5, after V lost 3 bases and J lost 6 bases. Germline-derived CDR1 and CDR2 are SGHRS and YFSETQ. The CDR3 DNA sequence: TGCGCCAGCAGCTCGGACAGGGGGCCGGGCAATGAGCAGTTCTTC. As protein: CASSSDRGPGNEQFF.

The rearrangement joins TRBV11-2 to TRBJ1-2, with D maybe TRBD1 (6 bases). The CDR3 has 15 residues. V was trimmed by 6 bases and J by 8 bases, leaving 22 bases between them. Germline CDR1 SGHAT, CDR2 FQNNGV. The CDR3 protein is CASSPAGGGASGYTF. The CDR3 nucleotides read TGTGCCAGCAGTCCTGCCGGGGGGGGGGCGTCCGGCTACACCTTC.

This clonotype has only a few counts. V gene TRBV6-1 combines with J gene TRBJ2-3; D is unclear. Looked up from germline, CDR1 is MNHNS and CDR2 is SASEGT. This CDR3 comprises 12 residues. Between the trimmed V and J ends, which lost 3 bases and 1 base, there was a span of 2 bases. CDR3 amino acids: CASSDGTDTQYF. The CDR3 DNA is TGTGCCAGCAGTGACGGCACAGATACGCAGTATTTT.

This clonotype was counted between two and nine times. The genes are TRBV4-1 and TRBJ1-2; D remains unclear. The CDR3 spans 15 residues. Germline lookup yields CDR1 MGHRA and CDR2 YSYEKL. V lost 0 bases and J lost 7, with 15 bases in between. The CDR3 bases are TGCGCCAGCAGCCAAGAGGTTTTACGGGCTCCTGGCTACACCTTC. Translation: CASSQEVLRAPGYTF.

V usage is TRBV11-2 and J usage is TRBJ2-3, with D perhaps given as TRBD1 or TRBD2 (5 bases each). From germline, CDR1 is SGHAT and CDR2 FQNNGV. CDR3 size: 13 residues. V lost 5 bases, J lost 4 bases, and 10 bases lay in between. This CDR3 is CASSRVGADTQYF. The CDR3 coding sequence is TGTGCCAGCAGCCGAGTGGGGGCAGATACGCAGTATTTT.

The chain recombines TRBV30 with TRBJ2-2; D remains ambiguous. V was clipped by 0 bases and J by 6 bases, with 8 bases between them. CDR3 size: 13 residues. Germline values: CDR1 GTSNPN, CDR2 SVGIG (reference sequence). Here the CDR3 DNA reads TGTGCCTGGAGTGTAATCCCCGCCGGGGAGCTGTTTTTT. This gives the protein CAWSVIPAGELFF.

The chain couples TRBV28 to TRBJ2-3, with 9 bases lining up with TRBD1. With V trimmed by 8 bases and J by 7 bases, 4 bases remained unmatched. The CDR3 has 12 amino acids. CDR1 is MDHEN, CDR2 SYDVKM, per germline. The CDR3 DNA reads TGTGCCAGCGACAGGGGGTTGAATACGCAGTATTTT. This encodes CASDRGLNTQYF.

The chain couples TRBV7-6 to TRBJ2-1; perhaps TRBD2 as D (6 bases). The CDR3 is 15 amino acids. CDR1 and CDR2 from the germline V gene are SGHVS and FNYEAQ. The ends were cut back, 5 bases at V and 6 bases at J, with 17 bases in the middle. The DNA for the CDR3 is TGTGCCAGCAGCCCCGGGGGTCTTCGTGGCAATGAGCAGTTCTTC. Translation: CASSPGGLRGNEQFF.

The rearrangement uses TRBV11-3 and TRBJ2-2, with a tentative D call TRBD1 (5 bases). Trimming stripped 5 bases from V and 2 bases from J, with 12 bases between. The CDR3 contains 15 residues. Per the germline V gene, CDR1 is SGHNT and CDR2 is YENEEA. The chain's CDR3 is CASSRTGPNTGELFF. CDR3 in DNA: TGTGCCAGCAGCAGAACAGGTCCAAACACCGGGGAGCTGTTTTTT. Full variable domain (outside the CDR3, taken from reference TRBV11-3 and TRBJ2-2): EAGVVQSPRYKIIEKKQPVAFWCNPISGHNTLYWYLQNLGQGPELLIRYENEEAVDDSQLPKDRFSAERLKGVDSTLKIQPAELGDSAVYLCASSRTGPNTGELFFGEGSRLTVL.

The chain has TRBV7-9 and TRBJ1-4, with a possible D match to TRBD1 (5 bases). Germline V CDR1 and CDR2: SEHNR, FQNEAQ (reference sequence). V was cut by 5 bases and J by 3 bases, with 13 bases left in between. CDR3 length equals 15 residues. CDR3 coding DNA: TGTGCCAGCAGCCCGCAGGGTTACTCTAATGAAAAACTGTTTTTT. This codes for CASSPQGYSNEKLFF.

The chain combines TRBV30 with TRBJ2-3; D perhaps matches TRBD2 (6 bases). This CDR3 comprises 14 residues. The germline V and J ends were trimmed by 8 bases and 2 bases, with 17 bases remaining between them. Germline CDR1 GTSNPN, CDR2 SVGIG (reference sequence). In DNA form, the CDR3 reads TGTGCCCGCGAGGGGTGGGGGGACACAGATACGCAGTATTTT. Translated, it gives CAREGWGDTDTQYF.

The rearrangement joins TRBV7-2 to TRBJ2-1, with D possibly TRBD1 on 6 matching bases. V lost 8 bases to trimming and J lost 7 bases, with 18 bases between them. The CDR3 contains 14 residues. Germline CDR1 is SGHTA and CDR2 is FQGNSA. The CDR3 loop is CASFPGATRNEQFF. Written as DNA, the CDR3 is TGTGCCAGCTTCCCAGGGGCCACACGAAATGAGCAGTTCTTC.

Ten or more counts support this clonotype. This rearrangement joins TRBV11-2 to TRBJ2-1; D gene unclear. The CDR3 sequence is 15 residues long. Germline CDR1 is SGHAT and CDR2 is FQNNGV. V was trimmed by 3 bases and J by 7 bases, leaving 16 bases between them. CDR3 sequence: CASSFHTLSRNEQFF. In DNA, the CDR3 is TGTGCCAGCAGCTTTCACACCCTCTCACGAAATGAGCAGTTCTTC.

There are a few counts of this clonotype. The rearrangement joins TRBV4-3 to TRBJ1-4; D is unresolved. Germline V lookup: CDR1 LGHNA, CDR2 YSLEER. Trimming stripped 5 bases from V and 8 bases from J, with 12 bases between. The CDR3 covers 13 residues. The CDR3 region is CASSFNSGEKLFF. Here the CDR3 DNA reads TGCGCCAGCAGCTTCAATTCCGGCGAAAAACTGTTTTTT.

The rearrangement links TRBV6-6 to TRBJ1-2; D gene ambiguous. CDR3 size: 10 residues. V lost 10 bases and J 4 bases, leaving 7 bases between the germline ends. Germline V CDR1 and CDR2: MNHNY, SVGAGI (reference sequence). The CDR3, as DNA: TGTGCCACCTCCACCTATGGCTACACCTTC. Its translation is CATSTYGYTF.

This clonotype has only a few counts. As DNA, the CDR3 is TGTGCCAGCAGTATCGTAGGGACTAGCGGGGCCTATGAGCAGTTCTTC. Its translation is CASSIVGTSGAYEQFF. V usage is TRBV27 and J usage is TRBJ2-1; TRBD2 matches 13 bases. Trimming cost V 5 bases and J 8 bases; bases outside gene matches: 9. The CDR3 extends over 16 amino acids. CDR1 and CDR2 (germline): MNHEY, SMNVEV (reference sequence).

This clonotype was recorded many times. V is TRBV4-3 and J is TRBJ2-1, with D possibly TRBD2 on 5 matching bases. CDR1 is LGHNA and CDR2 is YSLEER in the germline V gene. This CDR3 contains 14 residues. V lost 2 bases, J lost 7 bases, and 12 bases lay in between. The CDR3 region is CASSQLSTRNEQFF. The CDR3 nucleotides are TGCGCCAGCAGCCAATTAAGTACTAGGAATGAGCAGTTCTTC.

The genes are TRBV9 and TRBJ2-7, with no clear D. Trimming took 3 bases from V and 1 from J, leaving 17 bases between them. This CDR3 region has 16 residues. Germline V gives CDR1 SGDLS, CDR2 YYNGEE. CDR3 in DNA: TGTGCCAGCAGCGGGGGTCCAGGCAGCATATCCTACGAGCAGTACTTC. Encoded protein: CASSGGPGSISYEQYF.